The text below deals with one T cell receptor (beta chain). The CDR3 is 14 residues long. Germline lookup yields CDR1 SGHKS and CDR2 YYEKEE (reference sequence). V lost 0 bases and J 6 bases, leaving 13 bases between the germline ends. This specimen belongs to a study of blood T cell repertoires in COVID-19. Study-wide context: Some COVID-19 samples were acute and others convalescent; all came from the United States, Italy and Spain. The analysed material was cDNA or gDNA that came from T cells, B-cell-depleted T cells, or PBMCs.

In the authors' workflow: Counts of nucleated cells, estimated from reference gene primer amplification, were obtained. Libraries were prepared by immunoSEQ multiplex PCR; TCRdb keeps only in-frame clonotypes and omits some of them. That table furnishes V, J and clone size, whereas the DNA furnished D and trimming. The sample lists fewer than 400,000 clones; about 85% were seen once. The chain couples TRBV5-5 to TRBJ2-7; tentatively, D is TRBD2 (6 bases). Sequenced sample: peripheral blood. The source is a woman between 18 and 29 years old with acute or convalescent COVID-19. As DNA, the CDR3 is TGTGCCAGCAGCTTGGAACTAGCCCGGCGCGAGCAGTACTTC. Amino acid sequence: CASSLELARREQYF.